Shown below are 18 T cell receptor beta chains from a single sample sequenced in a study of molecular identifiers for immune sequencing clone quantification. TCRdb independently ran MiXCR on the PCR reads; one entry per CDR3 protein. Here the sample spans 460,000 or so distinct CDR3 sequences, around 23% being singletons. The sequenced material came from naive CD8+ T cells from blood, with Jurkat cell RNA spiked in. Subset meaning: FACS-sorted CD8+CD4-CCR7+CD45RA+ naive T cells. These TCRs come from a human donor in good health. Some libraries in this study had Jurkat cell RNA spiked in.

The rearrangement uses TRBV30 and TRBJ2-3; TRBD2 might be the D (5 bases). The V and J ends lost 5 bases and 2 bases respectively, with 11 bases between them. This CDR3 region has 13 residues. Germline-derived CDR1 and CDR2 are GTSNPN and SVGIG (reference sequence). The CDR3: CAWEGLDTDTQYF. In DNA, the CDR3 is TGTGCCTGGGAGGGTTTAGACACAGATACGCAGTATTTT.

This clonotype appeared a few times. CDR3 coding DNA: TGTGCCAGCAGCATCAAGCGGGACCCACGAGATACGCAGTATTTT. Protein product: CASSIKRDPRDTQYF. This chain uses TRBV12-3 or TRBV12-4 with TRBJ2-3; 7 bases match TRBD2. The CDR3 runs to 15 residues. V lost 6 bases to trimming and J lost 5 bases; unmatched junction nucleotides: 11.

The CDR3, as DNA: TGTGCCAGCAGCTTAGTGTTCGCAGAACGGAACACTGAAGCTTTCTTT. It encodes CASSLVFAERNTEAFF. The chain carries TRBV7-6 and TRBJ1-1; no definite D call. V was trimmed by 1 base and J by 1 base, leaving 13 bases between them. Germline lookup yields CDR1 SGHVS and CDR2 FNYEAQ. This CDR3 comprises 16 residues.

A few counts support this clonotype. The genes are TRBV4-3 and TRBJ2-2; TRBD2 agrees at 15 bases. V trimming: 3 bases; J trimming: 3 bases; junction bases outside the gene matches: 8. The CDR3 runs 19 residues. CDR1 and CDR2 from the germline V gene are LGHNA and YSLEER. Here the CDR3 reads CASSQRPGLAGGYTGELFF. Here the CDR3 DNA reads TGCGCCAGCAGCCAGCGGCCGGGACTAGCGGGAGGATACACCGGGGAGCTGTTTTTT.

The rearrangement links TRBV19 to TRBJ2-7; TRBD2 is a possible D gene (5 bases). The CDR3 spans 14 residues. Germline lookup yields CDR1 LNHDA and CDR2 SQIVND (reference sequence). Trimming took 4 bases from V and 5 from J, leaving 15 bases between them. CDR3 DNA sequence: TGTGCCAGTAGTACGCGGGCATTTAACCACGAGCAGTACTTC. Translation: CASSTRAFNHEQYF.

This clonotype was seen a single time. Given a much more abundant clone one base away, this may be a read error. The rearrangement links TRBV28 to TRBJ2-5; TRBD2 agrees at 7 bases. Germline CDR1 MDHEN, CDR2 SYDVKM. The CDR3 totals 15 residues. This chain's CDR3 is CASGRERDSQEPQYF. Written as DNA, the CDR3 is TGTGCCAGCGGACGAGAGCGGGATTCCCAAGAGCCCCAGTACTTC.

Comment on this clonotype: It may be a read error: a sequence one base away is much more abundant. The CDR3 DNA reads as TGTGCCAGCAGTGAACCCGGATACGAGAAGTACTTC. This sequence encodes CASSEPGYEKYF. This rearrangement joins TRBV6-1 to TRBJ2-7; D is unresolved. This CDR3 region has 12 residues. The germline V gene encodes CDR1 MNHNS and CDR2 SASEGT.

This clonotype occurred many times. The chain couples TRBV12-3 or TRBV12-4 to TRBJ2-5; maybe TRBD2 (5 bases). CDR3 length: 15 amino acids. Between the trimmed V and J ends, which lost 6 bases and 1 base, there was a span of 15 bases. The CDR3 nucleotides read TGTGCCAGCAGGGCCGGTCTAGGACTCCAAGAGACCCAGTACTTC. This codes for CASRAGLGLQETQYF.

The chain carries TRBV7-2 and TRBJ2-1, with D perhaps being TRBD1 or TRBD2 (6 bases each). This CDR3 spans 15 amino acids. Germline CDR1 reads SGHTA; CDR2 reads FQGNSA. The germline V and J ends were trimmed by 5 bases and 7 bases, with 18 bases remaining between them. The CDR3 sequence: CASSPVVGGMNEQFF. The DNA for the CDR3 is TGTGCCAGCAGCCCGGTCGTGGGGGGCATGAATGAGCAGTTCTTC.

This clonotype was counted a single time. With a much larger clone just one base away, this may be a read error. The gene calls are TRBV25-1 and TRBJ1-1; D call uncertain. The germline gives CDR1 MGHDK, CDR2 SYGVNS. The CDR3 has 15 residues. CDR3: CANSEYSGYDTEAFF. DNA of the CDR3: TGTGCCAACAGTGAATATTCAGGATATGACACTGAAGCTTTCTTT. Filled out from reference TRBV25-1 and TRBJ1-1, the complete variable domain reads EADIYQTPRYLVIGTGKKITLECSQTMGHDKMYWYQQDPGMELHLIHYSYGVNSTEKGDLSSESTVSRIRTEHFPLTLESARPSHTSQYLCANSEYSGYDTEAFFGQGTRLTVV.

On this clonotype: A much larger clone lies a single base off, so this may be a read error. The chain couples TRBV28 to TRBJ2-7; TRBD2 might be the D (6 bases). V lost 7 bases to trimming and J lost 4 bases, with 17 bases between them. The CDR3 extends over 14 amino acids. Germline V gene lookup returns CDR1 MDHEN and CDR2 SYDVKM. The CDR3 DNA is TGTGCCAGCAATTTGCGGGATTCTTTGTACGAGCAGTACTTC. Amino acid sequence: CASNLRDSLYEQYF.

The chain employs TRBV6-2 or TRBV6-3 and TRBJ2-5; D possibly matches TRBD1 or TRBD2 (6 bases each). CDR3 length: 15 amino acids. Trimming cost V 2 bases and J 4 bases, with 14 bases left between them. Per the germline V gene, CDR1 is MNHEY and CDR2 is SVGEGT. CDR3: CASSYVKGGGETQYF. CDR3 nucleotide sequence: TGTGCCAGCAGTTACGTTAAGGGGGGAGGAGAGACCCAGTACTTC.

This clonotype has a handful of counts. The chain links TRBV19 to TRBJ2-3; D perhaps matches TRBD2 (6 bases). The CDR3 runs 14 residues. Germline V CDR1 and CDR2: LNHDA, SQIVND (reference sequence). V was cut by 8 bases and J by 3 bases, with 15 bases left in between. The CDR3 sequence is CASGGGGVTDTQYF. As DNA, the CDR3 is TGTGCCAGTGGGGGAGGAGGAGTAACAGATACGCAGTATTTT. Looking up the rest from reference TRBV19 and TRBJ2-3 gives the full variable domain: DGGITQSPKYLFRKEGQNVTLSCEQNLNHDAMYWYRQDPGQGLRLIYYSQIVNDFQKGDIAEGYSVSREKKESFPLTVTSAQKNPTAFYLCASGGGGVTDTQYFGPGTRLTVL.

The sample holds a few counts of this clonotype. The gene calls are TRBV11-2 and TRBJ2-1, with no clear D. V lost 6 bases to trimming and J lost 0 bases, with 15 bases between them. Germline CDR1 reads SGHAT; CDR2 reads FQNNGV. The CDR3 runs 16 residues. The CDR3 region has the DNA TGTGCCAGCAGTCGACTCGACCCCAGCTCCTACAATGAGCAGTTCTTC. Amino acids: CASSRLDPSSYNEQFF.

V is TRBV18 and J is TRBJ2-7, with TRBD1 as a possible D gene (5 bases). This CDR3 is 13 amino acids long. Trimming left V 8 bases short and J 2 bases short, with 13 bases between. Germline V gene sequence: CDR1 KGHSH, CDR2 LQKENI. CDR3 region: CASQPTATYEQYF. The CDR3 bases are TGTGCCAGCCAACCGACAGCCACCTACGAGCAGTACTTC.

About this clonotype itself: Being one base from a much bigger clone, this may be a read error. The chain couples TRBV7-9 to TRBJ1-2; 10 nucleotides align to TRBD1. V lost 1 base and J lost 3; bases outside the gene matches: 5. The germline V gene has CDR1 SEHNR and CDR2 FQNEAQ (reference sequence). The CDR3 sequence is 16 residues long. The chain's CDR3 is CASSLEGQGRDYGYTF. Here the CDR3 DNA reads TGTGCCAGCAGCTTAGAGGGACAGGGGAGGGACTATGGCTACACCTTC.

The V call is TRBV2, the J call TRBJ2-7; TRBD1 is a possible D gene (6 bases). V was shortened by 6 bases and J by 2 bases, with 20 bases between the two germline ends. The CDR3 is made up of 16 amino acids. Germline lookup yields CDR1 SNHLY and CDR2 FYNNEI. Written as DNA, the CDR3 is TGTGCCAGCAGGGGGGTCTCGGGACATACCCCCTACGAGCAGTACTTC. Translating gives CASRGVSGHTPYEQYF.

The table lists this clonotype with a few counts. This chain connects TRBV28 to TRBJ2-6; D call uncertain. The V end lost 6 bases, the J end lost 0 bases, and 12 bases lay between the germline ends. This CDR3 is 16 amino acids long. CDR1 and CDR2 from the germline V gene are MDHEN and SYDVKM. DNA of the CDR3: TGTGCCAGCAGCCTAATCCACGGCTCTGGGGCCAACGTCCTGACTTTC. Its protein product is CASSLIHGSGANVLTF.